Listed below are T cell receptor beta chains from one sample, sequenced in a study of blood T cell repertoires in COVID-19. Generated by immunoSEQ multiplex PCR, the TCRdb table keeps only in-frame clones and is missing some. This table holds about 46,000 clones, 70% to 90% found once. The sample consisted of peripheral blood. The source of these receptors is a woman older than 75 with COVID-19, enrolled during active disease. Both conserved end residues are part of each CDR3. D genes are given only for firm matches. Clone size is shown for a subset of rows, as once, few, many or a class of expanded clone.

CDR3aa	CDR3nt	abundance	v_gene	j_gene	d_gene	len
CASSLSIPDRGLREKLFF	TGTGCCAGCAGCTTGAGTATTCCCGACAGGGGGCTCCGTGAAAAACTGTTTTTT	-	TRBV5-6	TRBJ1-4	TRBD1	18
CASSQERKPPRAFF	TGCGCCAGCAGCCAAGAAAGGAAGCCCCCGAGGGCTTTCTTT	-	TRBV4-3	TRBJ1-1	-	14
CASSSRDSPNQPQHF	TGTGCCAGCAGTTCACGGGACAGCCCCAATCAGCCCCAGCATTTT	-	TRBV6-2/TRBV6-3	TRBJ1-5	TRBD1	15
CASSSNKWEQYF	TGTGCCAGTAGTTCGAACAAGTGGGAGCAGTACTTC	-	TRBV19	TRBJ2-7	-	12
CASSLTGFWNSNQPQHF	TGTGCCAGCAGTCTCACAGGGTTTTGGAATAGCAATCAGCCCCAGCATTTT	-	TRBV6-6	TRBJ1-5	-	17
CASSLGLAARETQYF	TGCGCCAGCAGCCTGGGACTAGCGGCTCGAGAGACCCAGTACTTC	-	TRBV4-3	TRBJ2-5	TRBD2	15
CASSYSRNRNYGYTF	TGTGCCAGCAGTTACTCGCGGAATCGGAACTATGGCTACACCTTC	-	TRBV6-2/TRBV6-3	TRBJ1-2	-	15
CASSVLGAQIYNEQFF	TGTGCCAGCAGCGTACTGGGGGCTCAAATTTACAATGAGCAGTTCTTC	-	TRBV9	TRBJ2-1	-	16
CASSFRQGTNYGYTF	TGTGCCAGCAGTTTCCGCCAGGGGACTAACTATGGCTACACCTTC	-	TRBV27	TRBJ1-2	-	15
CASSLPQGNTGELFF	TGTGCCAGCAGCTTACCACAGGGGAACACCGGGGAGCTGTTTTTT	-	TRBV5-8	TRBJ2-2	-	15
CGQSGTEDNEKLFF	TGTGGTCAATCCGGGACAGAGGATAATGAAAAACTGTTTTTT	-	TRBV28	TRBJ1-4	TRBD1	14
CASKRAAEAFF	TGTGCCAGCAAGCGAGCGGCTGAAGCTTTCTTT	-	TRBV2	TRBJ1-1	-	11
CASSYGAITQYF	TGTGCCAGCAGTTACGGGGCAATTACGCAGTATTTT	many	TRBV6-2/TRBV6-3	TRBJ2-3	-	12
CASSPRDSPKNIQYF	TGCGCCAGCAGCCCAAGGGACAGCCCAAAAAACATTCAGTACTTC	-	TRBV5-1	TRBJ2-4	TRBD1	15
CASRLGQGENEKLFF	TGTGCCAGCCGTCTTGGACAGGGGGAGAATGAAAAACTGTTTTTT	once	TRBV6-5	TRBJ1-4	TRBD1	15
CASSIGQENTEAFF	TGTGCCAGCAGCATAGGACAAGAGAACACTGAAGCTTTCTTT	once	TRBV6-5	TRBJ1-1	-	14
CSVRDRSSTDTQYF	TGCAGCGTCCGGGACAGGAGTAGCACAGATACGCAGTATTTT	-	TRBV29-1	TRBJ2-3	TRBD1	14
CASSSSLTGELFF	TGTGCCAGCAGCTCTAGTTTAACCGGGGAGCTGTTTTTT	-	TRBV7-3	TRBJ2-2	-	13
CAISESISGATQETQYF	TGTGCCATCAGTGAGTCGATAAGCGGGGCCACCCAAGAGACCCAGTACTTC	-	TRBV10-3	TRBJ2-5	TRBD2	17
CASSSRTADNSPLHF	TGTGCCAGCAGCTCCAGGACAGCCGATAATTCACCCCTCCACTTT	-	TRBV7-6	TRBJ1-6	-	15
CASSNGRFYEQYF	TGTGCCAGTAGTAACGGGAGGTTTTACGAGCAGTACTTC	-	TRBV19	TRBJ2-7	TRBD2	13
CASRLTGFSQETQYF	TGCGCCAGCAGACTCACAGGGTTTAGTCAAGAGACCCAGTACTTC	few	TRBV4-1	TRBJ2-5	-	15
CASSFSGGTDTQYF	TGTGCCAGCAGCTTTAGCGGGGGGACAGATACGCAGTATTTT	once	TRBV7-2	TRBJ2-3	TRBD2	14
CASSQQGVANSPLHF	TGCGCCAGCAGCCAACAGGGGGTGGCTAATTCACCCCTCCACTTT	-	TRBV5-1	TRBJ1-6	TRBD1	15
CASSLGKSRGSRSTDTQYF	TGTGCCAGCAGCTTGGGAAAGTCGAGGGGGAGTCGAAGCACAGATACGCAGTATTTT	once	TRBV11-3	TRBJ2-3	-	19
CASSPRTVYGYTF	TGTGCCAGCAGTCCAAGGACAGTCTATGGCTACACCTTC	-	TRBV6-5	TRBJ1-2	-	13
CASSLMRTAKNIQYF	TGTGCCAGCAGCTTAATGCGGACTGCCAAAAACATTCAGTACTTC	-	TRBV7-2	TRBJ2-4	-	15
CASSSPGQNYEQYF	TGTGCCAGCAGTTCGCCGGGACAGAACTACGAGCAGTACTTC	-	TRBV28	TRBJ2-7	TRBD1	14
CASSSPRASSYNSPLHF	TGTGCCAGTAGCAGCCCCAGGGCTAGCTCCTATAATTCACCCCTCCACTTT	-	TRBV19	TRBJ1-6	-	17
CASSLGSGFLAAVNTGELFF	TGTGCCAGCAGCTTAGGTTCGGGATTCTTGGCAGCGGTGAACACCGGGGAGCTGTTTTTT	-	TRBV13	TRBJ2-2	-	20
CASSVGLAGGGRETQYF	TGTGCCAGCAGCGTCGGACTAGCGGGAGGGGGGCGAGAGACCCAGTACTTC	-	TRBV5-5	TRBJ2-5	TRBD2	17
CASSPSGQPNSPLHF	TGTGCCAGCAGCCCTTCGGGACAGCCTAATTCACCCCTCCACTTT	-	TRBV2	TRBJ1-6	TRBD1	15
CASSLAWAGGSYNEQFF	TGCGCCAGCAGCTTGGCCTGGGCGGGGGGATCCTACAATGAGCAGTTCTTC	-	TRBV5-1	TRBJ2-1	TRBD2	17
CASSFGQGNTEAFF	TGCGCCAGCAGCTTCGGACAGGGGAACACTGAAGCTTTCTTT	-	TRBV5-1	TRBJ1-1	TRBD1	14
CASSAELRVTEAFF	TGTGCCAGCAGTGCAGAACTGAGGGTCACTGAAGCTTTCTTT	-	TRBV25-1	TRBJ1-1	-	14
CASKRDTQETQYF	TGTGCCAGCAAGAGGGACACCCAAGAGACCCAGTACTTC	-	TRBV7-9	TRBJ2-5	-	13
CASSLGLGQGTEAFF	TGCGCCAGCAGCTTGGGTCTTGGACAGGGGACTGAAGCTTTCTTT	-	TRBV5-1	TRBJ1-1	TRBD1	15
CASSLRPFGSSGNTIYF	TGTGCCAGCAGCCTAAGACCATTCGGGAGCTCTGGAAACACCATATATTTT	-	TRBV5-8	TRBJ1-3	-	17
CASSPNTGDNYGYTF	TGCGCCAGCAGCCCCAACACAGGGGACAACTATGGCTACACCTTC	few	TRBV5-1	TRBJ1-2	TRBD1	15
CASSFFLRENRNEQFF	TGTGCCAGCAGCTTCTTCTTGCGGGAGAATAGAAATGAGCAGTTCTTC	-	TRBV11-2	TRBJ2-1	TRBD2	16
CASSFPRGSEQYF	TGCGCCAGCAGCTTCCCAAGGGGAAGCGAGCAGTACTTC	-	TRBV5-1	TRBJ2-7	-	13
CATSLTGNNQPQHF	TGTGCCACCAGCCTGACAGGGAACAATCAGCCCCAGCATTTT	few	TRBV24-1	TRBJ1-5	TRBD1	14
CASSLDRTGNTIYF	TGTGCCAGCTCCCTCGACAGAACTGGAAACACCATATATTTT	-	TRBV18	TRBJ1-3	-	14
CASSSRGALYTF	TGTGCCAGCAGTTCCCGCGGGGCTCTCTACACCTTC	-	TRBV28	TRBJ1-2	-	12
CATSDASGGNQETQYF	TGTGCCACCAGTGATGCTAGCGGAGGTAACCAAGAGACCCAGTACTTC	-	TRBV24-1	TRBJ2-5	TRBD2	16
CASSQDGRDRADNEQFF	TGCGCCAGCAGCCAAGATGGCCGGGACAGGGCCGACAATGAGCAGTTCTTC	-	TRBV4-1	TRBJ2-1	TRBD1	17
CASSWDRSPNTEAFF	TGTGCCAGCAGCTGGGACAGGTCCCCGAACACTGAAGCTTTCTTT	-	TRBV11-1	TRBJ1-1	TRBD1	15
CASSSGHLETQYF	TGTGCCAGCAGCTCCGGACATTTAGAGACCCAGTACTTC	-	TRBV7-2	TRBJ2-5	-	13
CASKGELFSYEQYF	TGCGCCAGCAAGGGGGAGCTCTTTTCCTACGAGCAGTACTTC	-	TRBV10-1	TRBJ2-7	-	14
CASSRHRGNGELFF	TGTGCCAGCAGCCGTCACAGGGGGAACGGGGAGCTGTTTTTT	-	TRBV3-1/TRBV3-2	TRBJ2-2	TRBD1	14
CASSLGTGIGNTIYF	TGCGCCAGCAGCTTGGGGACAGGGATCGGAAACACCATATATTTT	-	TRBV5-1	TRBJ1-3	TRBD1	15
CASSQSRDFPNEQYF	TGCGCCAGCAGCCAATCCCGGGACTTCCCCAACGAGCAGTACTTC	-	TRBV4-3	TRBJ2-7	-	15
CASSWGGRANEQFF	TGTGCCAGCAGCTGGGGGGGCAGGGCGAATGAGCAGTTCTTC	-	TRBV7-3	TRBJ2-1	-	14
CASIGNFGNTIYF	TGTGCCAGTATCGGGAATTTCGGAAACACCATATATTTT	few	TRBV19	TRBJ1-3	-	13
CARSLTTSRGYEQYF	TGTGCCAGAAGCTTGACGACTAGCAGAGGCTACGAGCAGTACTTC	-	TRBV5-3	TRBJ2-7	TRBD2	15
CAGTTSGNNEQFF	TGTGCCGGTACGACTAGCGGGAACAATGAGCAGTTCTTC	-	TRBV28	TRBJ2-1	TRBD2	13
CASSQDFPGTRNSPLHF	TGTGCCAGCAGCCAAGATTTTCCCGGGACTCGCAATTCACCCCTCCACTTT	-	TRBV3-1/TRBV3-2	TRBJ1-6	-	17
CASSVTGTGGSEQYF	TGTGCCAGCAGCGTGACCGGGACAGGGGGCTCCGAGCAGTACTTC	-	TRBV9	TRBJ2-7	TRBD1	15